The rows below give T cell receptor beta chains drawn from one sample of a study of T cell responses to AZD1222 COVID-19 vaccine. The table came from immunoSEQ multiplex PCR; TCRdb's copy has only in-frame clones and leaves some out. The sample holds about 120,000 clones, over 75% seen once. This material consisted of peripheral blood, taken on day 0 of AZD1222 vaccination. Receptor source: an adult in good health. The CDR3 runs from the conserved cysteine through the conserved F or W. Each record gives: CDR3 protein, CDR3 DNA, CDR3 length, J gene, D gene, V gene, clone size. A D gene is named only where the DNA matches it firmly. Not all rows give a size; the values are once, few, many and, for expanded clones, a class.

cdr3_aa: CASSQAQEYYEQYF
cdr3_nt: TGTGCCAGCAGCCAAGCACAGGAGTACTACGAGCAGTACTTC
cdr3_length: 14
j_call: TRBJ2-7
d_call: -
v_call: TRBV3-1/TRBV3-2
clone_size: -

cdr3_aa: CASSATGGGYGYTF
cdr3_nt: TGTGCCAGCAGCGCTACGGGAGGCGGGTATGGCTACACCTTC
cdr3_length: 14
j_call: TRBJ1-2
d_call: -
v_call: TRBV2
clone_size: -

cdr3_aa: CASRRDWYEQYF
cdr3_nt: TGTGCCAGCAGGCGCGACTGGTACGAGCAGTACTTC
cdr3_length: 12
j_call: TRBJ2-7
d_call: -
v_call: TRBV12-3/TRBV12-4
clone_size: -

cdr3_aa: CASSPRLAGGIYEQYF
cdr3_nt: TGTGCCAGCAGCCCAAGACTAGCGGGAGGGATATACGAGCAGTACTTC
cdr3_length: 16
j_call: TRBJ2-7
d_call: TRBD2
v_call: TRBV11-2
clone_size: -

cdr3_aa: CASSENQGAQGYTF
cdr3_nt: TGTGCCAGCAGCGAAAATCAGGGGGCGCAGGGCTACACCTTC
cdr3_length: 14
j_call: TRBJ1-2
d_call: TRBD1
v_call: TRBV25-1
clone_size: -

cdr3_aa: CASSPSGRGAPMGSNQPQHF
cdr3_nt: TGTGCCAGCAGTCCCTCGGGCAGGGGGGCTCCTATGGGTAGCAATCAGCCCCAGCATTTT
cdr3_length: 20
j_call: TRBJ1-5
d_call: TRBD1
v_call: TRBV27
clone_size: -

cdr3_aa: CSVRGKAGGSYEQFF
cdr3_nt: TGCAGCGTGCGGGGGAAAGCGGGGGGTTCCTATGAGCAGTTCTTC
cdr3_length: 15
j_call: TRBJ2-1
d_call: TRBD2
v_call: TRBV29-1
clone_size: -

cdr3_aa: CASSLYGQGEKLFF
cdr3_nt: TGTGCCAGCAGCTTATACGGACAGGGTGAAAAACTGTTTTTT
cdr3_length: 14
j_call: TRBJ1-4
d_call: TRBD1
v_call: TRBV7-9
clone_size: -

cdr3_aa: CASSVALRAVPGTDTQYF
cdr3_nt: TGTGCCAGCAGCGTAGCTTTACGGGCCGTCCCTGGCACAGATACGCAGTATTTT
cdr3_length: 18
j_call: TRBJ2-3
d_call: -
v_call: TRBV9
clone_size: -

cdr3_aa: CASSLTGGHEQYF
cdr3_nt: TGCGCCAGCAGCCTGACAGGGGGCCACGAGCAGTACTTC
cdr3_length: 13
j_call: TRBJ2-7
d_call: TRBD1
v_call: TRBV5-1
clone_size: few

cdr3_aa: CASSWDRGPYEQYF
cdr3_nt: TGTGCCAGCAGTTGGGACAGGGGACCCTACGAGCAGTACTTC
cdr3_length: 14
j_call: TRBJ2-7
d_call: TRBD1
v_call: TRBV27
clone_size: -

cdr3_aa: CASSLAGYEQYF
cdr3_nt: TGTGCCAGCAGTTTAGCCGGATACGAGCAGTACTTC
cdr3_length: 12
j_call: TRBJ2-7
d_call: -
v_call: TRBV12-3/TRBV12-4
clone_size: -

cdr3_aa: CASSQNRGPGNTIYF
cdr3_nt: TGCGCCAGCAGCCAAAACAGGGGGCCTGGAAACACCATATATTTT
cdr3_length: 15
j_call: TRBJ1-3
d_call: TRBD1
v_call: TRBV4-1
clone_size: -

cdr3_aa: CASSIGLAGGDSWTGELFF
cdr3_nt: TGTGCCAGTAGTATTGGTCTAGCGGGAGGGGATAGTTGGACCGGGGAGCTGTTTTTT
cdr3_length: 19
j_call: TRBJ2-2
d_call: TRBD2
v_call: TRBV19
clone_size: -

cdr3_aa: CASSLADRVGKLFF
cdr3_nt: TGTGCCAGCAGCCTCGCGGACAGGGTCGGAAAACTGTTTTTT
cdr3_length: 14
j_call: TRBJ1-4
d_call: TRBD1
v_call: TRBV7-2
clone_size: -

cdr3_aa: CASSWTWGGNQPQHF
cdr3_nt: TGTGCCAGCAGCTGGACCTGGGGGGGCAATCAGCCCCAGCATTTT
cdr3_length: 15
j_call: TRBJ1-5
d_call: -
v_call: TRBV5-5
clone_size: -

cdr3_aa: CASSFPGTGSNYGYTF
cdr3_nt: TGTGCCAGCAGCTTCCCCGGGACAGGGTCTAACTATGGCTACACCTTC
cdr3_length: 16
j_call: TRBJ1-2
d_call: TRBD1
v_call: TRBV7-2
clone_size: -

cdr3_aa: CASSYSIAYGYTF
cdr3_nt: TGTGCCAGCAGTTACTCGATAGCCTATGGCTACACCTTC
cdr3_length: 13
j_call: TRBJ1-2
d_call: -
v_call: TRBV6-2/TRBV6-3
clone_size: -

cdr3_aa: CASSRIDTGQLNYGYTF
cdr3_nt: TGTGCCAGCAGCCGAATAGATACGGGACAGCTTAACTATGGCTACACCTTC
cdr3_length: 17
j_call: TRBJ1-2
d_call: TRBD1
v_call: TRBV11-2
clone_size: few

cdr3_aa: CASSSSPATDTQYF
cdr3_nt: TGTGCCAGCAGCTCTAGTCCCGCTACAGATACGCAGTATTTT
cdr3_length: 14
j_call: TRBJ2-3
d_call: -
v_call: TRBV5-4
clone_size: -

cdr3_aa: CASTQGTAYEQYF
cdr3_nt: TGTGCCAGCACCCAAGGGACGGCCTACGAGCAGTACTTC
cdr3_length: 13
j_call: TRBJ2-7
d_call: -
v_call: TRBV6-5
clone_size: -

cdr3_aa: CASSLALYGYTF
cdr3_nt: TGTGCCAGCAGTTTAGCCCTCTATGGCTACACCTTC
cdr3_length: 12
j_call: TRBJ1-2
d_call: -
v_call: TRBV28
clone_size: -

cdr3_aa: CASSPSSYEQYF
cdr3_nt: TGTGCCAGCAGTCCTTCCTCCTACGAGCAGTACTTC
cdr3_length: 12
j_call: TRBJ2-7
d_call: -
v_call: TRBV12-3/TRBV12-4
clone_size: -

cdr3_aa: CASSQGPVSTGINYGYTF
cdr3_nt: TGTGCCAGCAGCCAAGGCCCGGTGTCGACAGGAATTAACTATGGCTACACCTTC
cdr3_length: 18
j_call: TRBJ1-2
d_call: -
v_call: TRBV3-1/TRBV3-2
clone_size: -

cdr3_aa: CASRPTGGNGYTF
cdr3_nt: TGTGCCAGCAGACCGACAGGGGGCAATGGCTACACCTTC
cdr3_length: 13
j_call: TRBJ1-2
d_call: TRBD1
v_call: TRBV27
clone_size: -

cdr3_aa: CASKVGNRDTNSPLHF
cdr3_nt: TGTGCCAGCAAAGTGGGAAACCGGGACACTAATTCACCCCTCCACTTT
cdr3_length: 16
j_call: TRBJ1-6
d_call: -
v_call: TRBV28
clone_size: -

cdr3_aa: CASSFGGVYEQYF
cdr3_nt: TGTGCCAGCAGTTTCGGGGGAGTTTACGAGCAGTACTTC
cdr3_length: 13
j_call: TRBJ2-7
d_call: -
v_call: TRBV12-3/TRBV12-4
clone_size: -

cdr3_aa: CASSYKTLGPEQYF
cdr3_nt: TGTGCCAGCAGTTACAAGACTCTAGGCCCCGAGCAGTACTTC
cdr3_length: 14
j_call: TRBJ2-7
d_call: -
v_call: TRBV6-6
clone_size: -

cdr3_aa: CASSFSSGSTDTQYF
cdr3_nt: TGTGCCAGCAGCTTTTCTAGCGGTTCCACAGATACGCAGTATTTT
cdr3_length: 15
j_call: TRBJ2-3
d_call: TRBD2
v_call: TRBV5-4
clone_size: -

cdr3_aa: CASSLKRPSGRDNEQFF
cdr3_nt: TGTGCCAGCAGCCTAAAGAGGCCTAGCGGGAGGGACAATGAGCAGTTCTTC
cdr3_length: 17
j_call: TRBJ2-1
d_call: TRBD2
v_call: TRBV7-2
clone_size: -

cdr3_aa: CASSSPANYGYTF
cdr3_nt: TGTGCCAGCAGCTCTCCTGCTAACTATGGCTACACCTTC
cdr3_length: 13
j_call: TRBJ1-2
d_call: -
v_call: TRBV28
clone_size: -

cdr3_aa: CASRPNSNQPQHF
cdr3_nt: TGTGCCAGCAGACCCAATAGCAATCAGCCCCAGCATTTT
cdr3_length: 13
j_call: TRBJ1-5
d_call: -
v_call: TRBV27
clone_size: -

cdr3_aa: CASIVGDYGYTF
cdr3_nt: TGTGCCAGCATAGTGGGGGACTATGGCTACACCTTC
cdr3_length: 12
j_call: TRBJ1-2
d_call: -
v_call: TRBV6-6
clone_size: -

cdr3_aa: CASSPRGSGANVLTF
cdr3_nt: TGCGCCAGCAGCCCCAGGGGCTCTGGGGCCAACGTCCTGACTTTC
cdr3_length: 15
j_call: TRBJ2-6
d_call: -
v_call: TRBV4-1
clone_size: once

cdr3_aa: CAWRGRAVRNQPQHF
cdr3_nt: TGTGCCTGGAGGGGGCGGGCGGTCCGCAATCAGCCCCAGCATTTT
cdr3_length: 15
j_call: TRBJ1-5
d_call: -
v_call: TRBV30
clone_size: -

cdr3_aa: CASSPRTGAAEAFF
cdr3_nt: TGTGCCAGCTCACCACGGACAGGTGCCGCTGAAGCTTTCTTT
cdr3_length: 14
j_call: TRBJ1-1
d_call: TRBD1
v_call: TRBV18
clone_size: -

cdr3_aa: CASRYRTANTGELFF
cdr3_nt: TGTGCCAGCAGATATAGGACAGCGAACACCGGGGAGCTGTTTTTT
cdr3_length: 15
j_call: TRBJ2-2
d_call: -
v_call: TRBV11-2
clone_size: once

cdr3_aa: CASSPPGGAYNEQFF
cdr3_nt: TGTGCCAGCAGCCCCCCGGGGGGGGCTTACAATGAGCAGTTCTTC
cdr3_length: 15
j_call: TRBJ2-1
d_call: TRBD2
v_call: TRBV6-5
clone_size: -

cdr3_aa: CASSPGDSATNEKLFF
cdr3_nt: TGTGCCAGTAGTCCTGGGGACAGTGCAACTAATGAAAAACTGTTTTTT
cdr3_length: 16
j_call: TRBJ1-4
d_call: TRBD1
v_call: TRBV19
clone_size: -

cdr3_aa: CASSFYTGELFF
cdr3_nt: TGTGCCAGCAGTTTTTACACCGGGGAGCTGTTTTTT
cdr3_length: 12
j_call: TRBJ2-2
d_call: -
v_call: TRBV27
clone_size: -

cdr3_aa: CASSLVVADPQHF
cdr3_nt: TGTGCCAGCAGCTTGGTCGTGGCCGACCCCCAGCATTTT
cdr3_length: 13
j_call: TRBJ1-5
d_call: -
v_call: TRBV5-5
clone_size: -

cdr3_aa: CASISTSGNTEAFF
cdr3_nt: TGTGCCAGCATTTCGACTTCCGGGAACACTGAAGCTTTCTTT
cdr3_length: 14
j_call: TRBJ1-1
d_call: -
v_call: TRBV25-1
clone_size: -

cdr3_aa: CASSKALGRNYGYTF
cdr3_nt: TGTGCCAGCAGCAAAGCGCTGGGGAGAAACTATGGCTACACCTTC
cdr3_length: 15
j_call: TRBJ1-2
d_call: -
v_call: TRBV21-1
clone_size: few

cdr3_aa: CASSARLAGKNEQFF
cdr3_nt: TGTGCCAGCAGCGCCCGACTAGCGGGTAAAAATGAGCAGTTCTTC
cdr3_length: 15
j_call: TRBJ2-1
d_call: TRBD2
v_call: TRBV9
clone_size: -

cdr3_aa: CASSFRPGGDTFENIQYF
cdr3_nt: TGTGCCAGCAGTTTCCGACCCGGCGGGGACACGTTCGAAAACATTCAGTACTTC
cdr3_length: 18
j_call: TRBJ2-4
d_call: -
v_call: TRBV28
clone_size: -

cdr3_aa: CASSLSANSYNEQFF
cdr3_nt: TGTGCCAGCAGCTTGTCGGCGAACTCCTACAATGAGCAGTTCTTC
cdr3_length: 15
j_call: TRBJ2-1
d_call: -
v_call: TRBV5-4
clone_size: -

cdr3_aa: CASAGLAGGQITGELFF
cdr3_nt: TGTGCCAGCGCGGGACTAGCGGGGGGCCAAATCACCGGGGAGCTGTTTTTT
cdr3_length: 17
j_call: TRBJ2-2
d_call: TRBD2
v_call: TRBV18
clone_size: -

cdr3_aa: CSASLPRGDYEQYF
cdr3_nt: TGCAGTGCTAGTTTGCCTCGAGGGGACTACGAGCAGTACTTC
cdr3_length: 14
j_call: TRBJ2-7
d_call: -
v_call: TRBV20-1
clone_size: -

cdr3_aa: CALTTGGRGEKLFF
cdr3_nt: TGTGCCTTGACCACAGGCGGACGAGGGGAAAAACTGTTTTTT
cdr3_length: 14
j_call: TRBJ1-4
d_call: -
v_call: TRBV30
clone_size: -

cdr3_aa: CASSHMDRAFETQYF
cdr3_nt: TGTGCCAGCAGCCACATGGACAGGGCATTTGAGACCCAGTACTTC
cdr3_length: 15
j_call: TRBJ2-5
d_call: TRBD1
v_call: TRBV3-1/TRBV3-2
clone_size: once

cdr3_aa: CASSSANSPLHF
cdr3_nt: TGTGCCAGCAGCTCTGCTAATTCACCCCTCCACTTT
cdr3_length: 12
j_call: TRBJ1-6
d_call: -
v_call: TRBV7-6
clone_size: -

cdr3_aa: CASSRSLNEKLFF
cdr3_nt: TGTGCCAGCAGTAGGAGCCTTAATGAAAAACTGTTTTTT
cdr3_length: 13
j_call: TRBJ1-4
d_call: -
v_call: TRBV6-5
clone_size: -

cdr3_aa: CASKQSNQPQHF
cdr3_nt: TGTGCCAGCAAACAGAGCAATCAGCCCCAGCATTTT
cdr3_length: 12
j_call: TRBJ1-5
d_call: -
v_call: TRBV6-5
clone_size: -

cdr3_aa: CASSQDNGRRRDYGYTF
cdr3_nt: TGTGCCAGCAGCCAAGATAATGGACGCAGGAGAGACTATGGCTACACCTTC
cdr3_length: 17
j_call: TRBJ1-2
d_call: -
v_call: TRBV4-2
clone_size: -

cdr3_aa: CASSLRFSSYNEQFF
cdr3_nt: TGTGCCAGCAGCCTGCGTTTTAGCTCCTACAATGAGCAGTTCTTC
cdr3_length: 15
j_call: TRBJ2-1
d_call: -
v_call: TRBV7-9
clone_size: -

cdr3_aa: CASSPARVYNEKLFF
cdr3_nt: TGTGCCAGCAGCCCGGCGAGGGTTTATAATGAAAAACTGTTTTTT
cdr3_length: 15
j_call: TRBJ1-4
d_call: -
v_call: TRBV7-9
clone_size: -

cdr3_aa: CASSLVAGEETQYF
cdr3_nt: TGTGCCAGCAGCTTGGTGGCGGGGGAAGAGACCCAGTACTTC
cdr3_length: 14
j_call: TRBJ2-5
d_call: TRBD2
v_call: TRBV5-8
clone_size: -

cdr3_aa: CSVVRQGGSGNTIYF
cdr3_nt: TGCAGCGTTGTAAGACAGGGGGGGTCTGGAAACACCATATATTTT
cdr3_length: 15
j_call: TRBJ1-3
d_call: TRBD1
v_call: TRBV29-1
clone_size: -

cdr3_aa: CASSPGGISNTGELFF
cdr3_nt: TGTGCCAGCTCACCAGGGGGCATATCGAACACCGGGGAGCTGTTTTTT
cdr3_length: 16
j_call: TRBJ2-2
d_call: -
v_call: TRBV18
clone_size: few

cdr3_aa: CAISPSGGAYNEQFF
cdr3_nt: TGTGCCATCAGCCCAAGCGGGGGGGCCTACAATGAGCAGTTCTTC
cdr3_length: 15
j_call: TRBJ2-1
d_call: TRBD2
v_call: TRBV10-3
clone_size: -